This T cell receptor (beta chain) was retrieved from a study of blood T cell repertoires in COVID-19. On the study more broadly: The United States, Italy and Spain supplied acute and convalescent COVID-19 samples.

This clone was seen only once. This CDR3 spans 16 amino acids. V gave up 0 bases and J gave up 6 bases; unmatched junction bases: 5. The germline V gene encodes CDR1 LGHNA and CDR2 YSLEER. Methods used by the authors: Amplification of reference gene primers provided the estimated nucleated cell counts. TCRdb keeps only in-frame clones here, not all; method: immunoSEQ multiplex PCR. V and J calls and clone size are as listed in that table; D and trimming were resolved from the DNA. The table records about 120,000 clones, about four fifths of them present only once. This receptor was obtained from a human donor in a cohort sampled during active COVID-19. The sequenced material came from peripheral blood. The chain recombines TRBV4-3 with TRBJ1-3; the match to TRBD1 covers 10 bases. The CDR3 loop is CASSQDRGTGENTIYF. For the CDR3, the DNA is TGCGCCAGCAGCCAAGATCGGGGGACAGGGGAAAACACCATATATTTT.